The 24 T cell receptor beta chains in this list originate from one sample, sequenced in a study of T-cell memory formation after mild COVID-19. One entry per CDR3 protein results from TCRdb running MiXCR on the 5' RACE reads. The table includes around 130,000 distinct CDR3 sequences, 15% to 20% detected once. The sequenced sample consisted of PBMCs or a T cell subset sorted from them (not recorded which). The receptors stem from an adult woman who had mild COVID-19 (a few samples of this study predate the infection). Cell type and time point are not known.

This sequence joins TRBV20-1 and TRBJ1-1; D not resolved. CDR1 and CDR2 from the germline V gene are DFQATT and SNEGSKA (reference sequence). Between the trimmed V and J ends, which lost 3 bases and 2 bases, there was a span of 10 bases. The CDR3 spans 13 residues. CDR3: CSASLQTNTEAFF. CDR3 bases: TGCAGTGCTAGTTTACAGACTAACACTGAAGCTTTCTTT.

The rearrangement joins TRBV12-3 or TRBV12-4 to TRBJ2-1; TRBD2 matches 10 bases. Unmatched junction bases numbered 19, after V lost 6 bases and J lost 2 bases. The CDR3 loop spans 20 amino acids. DNA for the CDR3: TGTGCCAGCAGCTGGGGGTCTAGCGGGAGTACTCAAGAGACCTACAATGAGCAGTTCTTC. Protein sequence: CASSWGSSGSTQETYNEQFF.

This clonotype was recorded at least ten times. V usage is TRBV20-1 and J usage is TRBJ2-7; weak D call: TRBD2 (6 bases). This CDR3 is 14 amino acids long. Germline V gene lookup returns CDR1 DFQATT and CDR2 SNEGSKA (reference sequence). Trimming left V 5 bases short and J 2 bases short, with 16 bases between. This chain's CDR3 is CSARSVAGTYEQYF. CDR3 sequence (DNA): TGCAGTGCTCGTAGTGTGGCGGGAACCTACGAGCAGTACTTC.

This chain connects TRBV20-1 to TRBJ2-7; no definite D call. The CDR3 runs 14 residues. Germline CDR1 reads DFQATT; CDR2 reads SNEGSKA (reference sequence). Trimming removed 5 bases from V and 0 bases from J, with 14 bases in between. The CDR3 sequence is CSAPQYQNSYEQYF. The DNA for the CDR3 is TGCAGTGCTCCCCAGTACCAAAACTCCTACGAGCAGTACTTC.

This clonotype was counted ten times or more. The chain couples TRBV11-3 to TRBJ2-7; weak D call: TRBD1 (7 bases). This CDR3 is built from 15 residues. The V and J ends lost 5 bases and 4 bases respectively, with 18 bases between them. Per the germline V gene, CDR1 is SGHNT and CDR2 is YENEEA. The CDR3 is CASSPQGGMSYEQYF. The CDR3, as DNA: TGTGCCAGCAGCCCCCAGGGGGGTATGTCTTACGAGCAGTACTTC.

This clonotype was counted between two and nine times. The junction differs from germline at one of its ends, possibly a read error. The V call is TRBV2, the J call TRBJ1-2; D possibly corresponds to TRBD1 (5 bases). Germline CDR1 reads SNHLY; CDR2 reads FYNNEI. The CDR3 has 10 residues. The CDR3 DNA follows: TGTGCCAGCAGTCCGGGACGGACTCACTTC. Its translation is CASSPGRTHF.

This clonotype has a handful of counts. V gene TRBV7-6 combines with J gene TRBJ2-1, with no clear D. CDR1 is SGHVS and CDR2 is FNYEAQ in the germline V gene. Trimming shortened V by 0 bases and J by 10 bases, and 7 bases separated the two germline ends. This CDR3 is 12 amino acids long. The CDR3 is CASSLAPLEQFF. The DNA for the CDR3 is TGTGCCAGCAGCTTAGCCCCTCTGGAGCAGTTCTTC.

This rearrangement joins TRBV25-1 to TRBJ2-5; 9 bases line up with TRBD1. Germline V gene lookup returns CDR1 MGHDK and CDR2 SYGVNS. This CDR3 comprises 13 residues. V lost 6 bases and J lost 2; bases outside the gene matches: 1. CDR3 residues: CASRGTGQETQYF. The CDR3 bases are TGTGCCAGCAGGGGGACAGGGCAAGAGACCCAGTACTTC.

V usage is TRBV5-1 and J usage is TRBJ2-7; 8 positions agree with TRBD1. CDR3 size: 15 residues. After removal of 3 bases from V and 1 base from J, the junction contained 6 bases not matched to a gene. In germline, CDR1 is SGHRS, CDR2 YFSETQ. In nucleotides, the CDR3 is TGCGCCAGCAGCTGGGGGACAGGCGATTCCTACGAGCAGTACTTC. It codes for CASSWGTGDSYEQYF.

This clonotype has only a few counts. V gene TRBV7-3 combines with J gene TRBJ2-2; D remains unclear. Trimming removed 5 bases from V and 1 base from J, with 14 bases in between. This CDR3 contains 16 residues. Germline lookup yields CDR1 SGHTA and CDR2 FQGTGA. CDR3 nucleotides: TGTGCCAGCAGCCTCGTGGCCCCGGGGAACACCGGGGAGCTGTTTTTT. Protein product: CASSLVAPGNTGELFF.

The V and J genes are TRBV5-5 and TRBJ2-2, with TRBD2 matching over 7 bases. V shed 3 bases and J 2 bases; nucleotides not matched to a gene: 7. The CDR3 is 16 residues long. The germline V gene has CDR1 SGHKS and CDR2 YYEKEE (reference sequence). The CDR3 spells CASSWSGAPNTGELFF. Here the CDR3 DNA reads TGTGCCAGCAGCTGGAGCGGGGCTCCTAACACCGGGGAGCTGTTTTTT. The full variable domain, its missing parts supplied by reference TRBV5-5 and TRBJ2-2, is DAGVTQSPTHLIKTRGQQVTLRCSPISGHKSVSWYQQVLGQGPQFIFQYYEKEERGRGNFPDRFSARQFPNYSSELNVNALLLGDSALYLCASSWSGAPNTGELFFGEGSRLTVL.

A few counts support this clonotype. The chain is built from TRBV2 and TRBJ2-5; D remains ambiguous. Germline-derived CDR1 and CDR2 are SNHLY and FYNNEI. V was pared by 2 bases and J by 2 bases, with 3 bases between. The CDR3 contains 12 residues. DNA for the CDR3: TGTGCCAGCAGTGAACAGCAAGAGACCCAGTACTTC. The encoded protein is CASSEQQETQYF. The full variable domain, completed using reference TRBV2 and TRBJ2-5, is EPEVTQTPSHQVTQMGQEVILRCVPISNHLYFYWYRQILGQKVEFLVSFYNNEISEKSEIFDDQFSVERPDGSNFTLKIRSTKLEDSAMYFCASSEQQETQYFGPGTRLLVL.

The chain joins TRBV3-1 to TRBJ2-5; a possible D gene is TRBD2 (7 bases). This CDR3 is built from 16 residues. The germline V gene has CDR1 LGHDT and CDR2 YNNKEL (reference sequence). Trimming cost V 1 base and J 4 bases, with 16 bases left between them. In nucleotides, the CDR3 is TGTGCCAGCAGCCAAGCAGTGGGGGGGCCAGGAGAGACCCAGTACTTC. Its translation is CASSQAVGGPGETQYF.

This clonotype was recorded many times. This chain joins TRBV3-1 and TRBJ2-7; D is undetermined. The CDR3 sequence is 11 residues long. The V end was cut by 4 bases, the J end by 3 bases, with 4 bases between. CDR1 and CDR2 (germline): LGHDT, YNNKEL (reference sequence). The CDR3 coding sequence is TGTGCCAGCAGCCCCCTCTACGAGCAGTACTTC. It translates to CASSPLYEQYF.

This clonotype came up many times. The genes are TRBV4-2 and TRBJ2-1; D might be TRBD1 (7 bases). The CDR3 sequence is 14 residues long. V was cut by 6 bases and J by 8 bases, with 17 bases left in between. In germline, CDR1 is LGHNA, CDR2 YNFKEQ. CDR3 nucleotide sequence: TGTGCCAGCAGTCTCGCCCAGGGGGGCGATGAGCAGTTCTTC. This codes for CASSLAQGGDEQFF.

This clonotype was seen only a few times. The chain employs TRBV19 and TRBJ2-1; D gene ambiguous. V was cut by 5 bases and J by 1 base, with 12 bases left in between. The germline V gene encodes CDR1 LNHDA and CDR2 SQIVND (reference sequence). The CDR3 is 15 amino acids. CDR3 sequence reads: CASSVSTLSYNEQFF. The CDR3 DNA reads TGTGCCAGTAGTGTGTCGACTCTTTCCTACAATGAGCAGTTCTTC. The variable domain in full, with the rest retrieved from reference TRBV19 and TRBJ2-1, is DGGITQSPKYLFRKEGQNVTLSCEQNLNHDAMYWYRQDPGQGLRLIYYSQIVNDFQKGDIAEGYSVSREKKESFPLTVTSAQKNPTAFYLCASSVSTLSYNEQFFGPGTRLTVL.

The chain employs TRBV24-1 and TRBJ2-5; the match to TRBD1 covers 12 bases. The CDR3 runs to 13 residues. V shed 10 bases, J shed 5 bases, and the junction held 4 bases outside the gene matches. Germline loops: CDR1 KGHDR, CDR2 SFDVKD. CDR3 DNA: TGTGCCACGGGGACAGGGGGCCTGGAGACCCAGTACTTC. Protein: CATGTGGLETQYF.

The chain recombines TRBV12-3 or TRBV12-4 with TRBJ2-1, with D maybe TRBD1 (6 bases). The CDR3 spans 13 residues. Trimming cost V 3 bases and J 8 bases, with 11 bases left between them. CDR3 sequence (DNA): TGTGCCAGCAGTTTGGGGGCCGACGATGAGCAGTTCTTC. Encoded protein: CASSLGADDEQFF.

In this sample, this clonotype turned up a few times. The V gene is TRBV12-3 or TRBV12-4, the J gene TRBJ2-5; no firm D call. Trimming took 6 bases from V and 1 from J, leaving 15 bases between them. The CDR3 is 15 amino acids. The CDR3 DNA sequence: TGTGCCAGCAGCTCTTACTATGACGGCCAAGAGACCCAGTACTTC. The encoded protein is CASSSYYDGQETQYF.

The chain couples TRBV4-1 to TRBJ2-4; 7 nucleotides agree with TRBD2. In germline, CDR1 is MGHRA, CDR2 YSYEKL. V lost 0 bases to trimming and J lost 6 bases; unmatched junction nucleotides: 5. There are 15 residues in the CDR3. CDR3 DNA sequence: TGCGCCAGCAGCCAAGATGGGGGGAGGGGAAACATTCAGTACTTC. Protein: CASSQDGGRGNIQYF.

The V gene is TRBV15, the J gene TRBJ1-1; D gene uncertain. The germline V gene has CDR1 LNHNV and CDR2 YYDKDF (reference sequence). The CDR3 extends over 14 amino acids. Trimming stripped 3 bases from V and 2 bases from J, with 10 bases between. CDR3 loop: CATSSQTRNTEAFF. CDR3 nucleotide sequence: TGTGCCACCAGCAGCCAAACAAGAAACACTGAAGCTTTCTTT.

V gene TRBV3-1 combines with J gene TRBJ2-2; a weak D match, TRBD1 (5 bases). The CDR3 totals 14 residues. Germline CDR1 is LGHDT and CDR2 is YNNKEL (reference sequence). V gave up 5 bases and J gave up 4 bases, with 11 bases separating them. DNA for the CDR3: TGTGCCAGCAGCATACGACAGCTCACCGGGGAGCTGTTTTTT. It encodes CASSIRQLTGELFF.

In its sample, this clonotype was seen a few times. This chain uses TRBV6-5 with TRBJ2-2; 14 nucleotides line up with TRBD2. Trimming took 4 bases from V and 3 from J; bases not matched to a gene: 7. CDR1 and CDR2 from the germline V gene are MNHEY and SVGAGI. The CDR3 sequence is 18 residues long. CDR3 amino acids: CASSSLGLAGEDTGELFF. The CDR3 bases are TGTGCCAGCAGTTCCCTGGGACTAGCGGGGGAGGACACCGGGGAGCTGTTTTTT.

This chain connects TRBV7-9 to TRBJ2-1, with D maybe TRBD1 (5 bases). CDR1 is SEHNR, CDR2 FQNEAQ, per germline (reference sequence). Between the trimmed V and J ends, which lost 0 bases and 4 bases, there was a span of 16 bases. CDR3 length equals 17 residues. The CDR3 DNA follows: TGTGCCAGCAGCTTAGCGATCGGCAGGGCCTCTTACAATGAGCAGTTCTTC. This sequence encodes CASSLAIGRASYNEQFF.